A selection of T cell receptor beta chains follows, all from one sample in a study of Ad26.COV2.S vaccination and SARS-CoV-2 variants. Sequencing was performed with immunoSEQ multiplex PCR; in TCRdb, only in-frame clones are kept and a portion is missing. The sample includes about 680,000 clones, 89% of them seen just once. The input for sequencing was peripheral blood, taken in a trial of Ad26.COV2.S vaccine versus placebo. These TCRs come from a person aged 18-65 years who received the Ad26.COV2.S COVID-19 vaccine or a placebo. Each CDR3 is given with its conserved first and last residue. The order of the fields is V gene, D gene, clone size, J gene, CDR3 DNA, CDR3 protein. D genes are given only for firm matches. The size entry is marked missing in some rows and otherwise reads once, few, many or a size class.

TRBV7-2,TRBD1,.,TRBJ1-1,TGTGCCAGCAGGGTGACAGGGGGCGTGAGCACTGAAGCTTTCTTT,CASRVTGGVSTEAFF
TRBV5-1,.,.,TRBJ2-3,TGCGCCAGCAGCTGGGGTAGCCCAGATACGCAGTATTTT,CASSWGSPDTQYF
TRBV5-1,.,.,TRBJ2-1,TGCGCCAGCAGCCAGGAGGGCGTCAATGAGCAGTTCTTC,CASSQEGVNEQFF
TRBV30,.,.,TRBJ1-2,TGTGCCTGGAGCATCGAGACAGGACGTGGCTACACCTTC,CAWSIETGRGYTF
TRBV9,.,.,TRBJ2-3,TGTGCCAGCAGCGCAGGGGGGACCTCCTGGGCAGATACGCAGTATTTT,CASSAGGTSWADTQYF
TRBV18,.,.,TRBJ2-5,TGTGCCAGCTCACCCCGGGGCCAAGAGACCCAGTACTTC,CASSPRGQETQYF
TRBV5-4,TRBD1,few,TRBJ2-3,TGTGCCAGCAGCACGGACAGGGATCACACAGATACGCAGTATTTT,CASSTDRDHTDTQYF
TRBV7-2,.,.,TRBJ2-2,TGTGCCAGCAGCTTAACTAGACACGGGGAGCTGTTTTTT,CASSLTRHGELFF
TRBV11-2,TRBD1,.,TRBJ2-7,TGTGCCAGCAGCTACCTACAGGGGGGCTACGAGCAGTACTTC,CASSYLQGGYEQYF
TRBV5-5,TRBD1,few,TRBJ1-3,TGTGCCAGCAGCGCCTTACAGGGGGCTGGAAACACCATATATTTT,CASSALQGAGNTIYF
TRBV9,TRBD2,.,TRBJ2-3,TGTGCCAGCAGCGTAGGGATCGGACTAGCGGGAGCTCTGGGTACGCAGTATTTT,CASSVGIGLAGALGTQYF
TRBV9,TRBD1,.,TRBJ2-3,TGTGCCAGCAGCGTAGAGACAGGGAGAACGGAAAGCACAGATACGCAGTATTTT,CASSVETGRTESTDTQYF
TRBV30,.,.,TRBJ2-2,TGTGCCTGGAGTGGACCCAGATATACCGGGGAGCTGTTTTTT,CAWSGPRYTGELFF
TRBV5-1,TRBD2,.,TRBJ2-1,TGCGCCAGCAGCTTGGCTGGGAGGGGCAATGAGCAGTTCTTC,CASSLAGRGNEQFF
TRBV3-1/TRBV3-2,.,once,TRBJ2-7,TGTGCCAGCAGCTATTCTACGCGCGAGCAGTACTTC,CASSYSTREQYF
TRBV20-1,.,.,TRBJ2-5,TGCAGTGCTAGTGGTGGGGAAGAGACCCAGTACTTC,CSASGGEETQYF
TRBV1,.,.,TRBJ1-2,TGCACCAGCAGCCAGGAGTTCTATGGCTACACCTTC,CTSSQEFYGYTF
TRBV30,.,.,TRBJ2-5,TGTGCCTGGAGTGTATCGGCCGGGGAGACCCAGTACTTC,CAWSVSAGETQYF
TRBV11-1,TRBD1,.,TRBJ2-3,TGTGCCAGCAGCTGGGGACAGGGGAGCACAGATACGCAGTATTTT,CASSWGQGSTDTQYF
TRBV6-2/TRBV6-3,.,.,TRBJ1-5,TGTGCCAGCAGTTACTCCGGGACACTATTCAATCAGCCCCAGCATTTT,CASSYSGTLFNQPQHF
TRBV19,TRBD1,.,TRBJ2-7,TGTGCCAGTAGTATTCGGACAGGGGAGGGGTACGAGCAGTACTTC,CASSIRTGEGYEQYF
TRBV7-6,.,.,TRBJ1-3,TGTGCCAGCAGCCCCAGGAAAGGGTCATCTGGAAACACCATATATTTT,CASSPRKGSSGNTIYF
TRBV6-5,.,.,TRBJ2-1,TGTGCCAGCAGTCGACACACCCGGACTACCAATGAGCAGTTCTTC,CASSRHTRTTNEQFF
TRBV5-6,.,.,TRBJ2-2,TGTGCCAGCAGCTGGGATAGGGGCACATACACCGGGGAGCTGTTTTTT,CASSWDRGTYTGELFF
TRBV4-3,.,.,TRBJ1-4,TGCGCCAGCAGCCGTGGCGAGATAACTAATGAAAAACTGTTTTTT,CASSRGEITNEKLFF
TRBV6-1,.,.,TRBJ1-5,TGTGCCAGCAGTGAACTGGGGGGGCATCAGCCCCAGCATTTT,CASSELGGHQPQHF
TRBV6-5,TRBD2,.,TRBJ2-1,TGTGCCAGCAGCAAAGGGGAGGGTTTCTACAATGAGCAGTTCTTC,CASSKGEGFYNEQFF
TRBV21-1,.,.,TRBJ2-5,TGTGCCAGCAGCAATTTTCTGGGTAAAGAGACCCAGTACTTC,CASSNFLGKETQYF
TRBV27,TRBD1,.,TRBJ2-1,TGTGCCAGCAGTCCCTTGACAGGGAACTACAATGAGCAGTTCTTC,CASSPLTGNYNEQFF
TRBV20-1,.,once,TRBJ1-4,TGCAGTGCTAGTAAAGACCGTTATGAAAAACTGTTTTTT,CSASKDRYEKLFF
TRBV3-1/TRBV3-2,.,once,TRBJ1-1,TGTGCCAGCAGCCGATCAGGGACTGAAGCTTTCTTT,CASSRSGTEAFF
TRBV7-8,.,.,TRBJ2-6,TGTGCCAGCAGCTTAAGCTCTGGGGCCAACGTCCTGACTTTC,CASSLSSGANVLTF
TRBV9,.,.,TRBJ2-1,TGTGCCAGCAGCGTGGGGGTTGGCAATTTGGGTGAGCAGTTCTTC,CASSVGVGNLGEQFF
TRBV9,TRBD2,.,TRBJ2-3,TGTGCCAGCAGCGTCAGCGGGACCTCCACAGATACGCAGTATTTT,CASSVSGTSTDTQYF
TRBV24-1,TRBD1,.,TRBJ2-7,TGTGCCACCAGTCCGGGACAGGGAAACTACGAGCAGTACTTC,CATSPGQGNYEQYF
TRBV4-2,TRBD2,.,TRBJ2-3,TGTGCCAGCAGCCCAAGAGGGACTAGCGGGGGGGCGGGCACAGATACGCAGTATTTT,CASSPRGTSGGAGTDTQYF
TRBV10-3,TRBD1,.,TRBJ2-5,TGTGCCACAAAGGGGGCAGGGGACCAAGAGACCCAGTACTTC,CATKGAGDQETQYF
TRBV18,TRBD1,.,TRBJ1-2,TGTGCCAGCTCACCAAACAGGGGAGACTATGGCTACACCTTC,CASSPNRGDYGYTF
TRBV6-5,.,once,TRBJ1-1,TGTGCCAGCAGTAGGCGCTCGAACACTGAAGCTTTCTTT,CASSRRSNTEAFF
TRBV5-1,TRBD1,.,TRBJ1-5,TGCGCCAGCAGCCTAGGGACAGGGGGCCAGCCCCAGCATTTT,CASSLGTGGQPQHF
TRBV2,.,.,TRBJ1-2,TGTGCCAGCAGTGAATCCTCTTCCGGCTACACCTTC,CASSESSSGYTF
TRBV29-1,.,.,TRBJ2-5,TGCAGCGTCCGGGGGGCAGGACAGACCCAGTACTTC,CSVRGAGQTQYF
TRBV30,.,few,TRBJ1-3,TGTGCCTGGAGTGTTAACTCTGGAAACACCATATATTTT,CAWSVNSGNTIYF
TRBV11-2,.,.,TRBJ1-2,TGTGCCAGCAGCTTAATCGGACCACGATATGGCTACACCTTC,CASSLIGPRYGYTF
TRBV27,TRBD2,.,TRBJ2-7,TGTGCCAGCAGTGGGCGGGAGCTTTACGAGCAGTACTTC,CASSGRELYEQYF
TRBV7-2,.,.,TRBJ1-5,TGTGCCAGCAGCTTCGACCGAGGGCAGCCCCAGCATTTT,CASSFDRGQPQHF